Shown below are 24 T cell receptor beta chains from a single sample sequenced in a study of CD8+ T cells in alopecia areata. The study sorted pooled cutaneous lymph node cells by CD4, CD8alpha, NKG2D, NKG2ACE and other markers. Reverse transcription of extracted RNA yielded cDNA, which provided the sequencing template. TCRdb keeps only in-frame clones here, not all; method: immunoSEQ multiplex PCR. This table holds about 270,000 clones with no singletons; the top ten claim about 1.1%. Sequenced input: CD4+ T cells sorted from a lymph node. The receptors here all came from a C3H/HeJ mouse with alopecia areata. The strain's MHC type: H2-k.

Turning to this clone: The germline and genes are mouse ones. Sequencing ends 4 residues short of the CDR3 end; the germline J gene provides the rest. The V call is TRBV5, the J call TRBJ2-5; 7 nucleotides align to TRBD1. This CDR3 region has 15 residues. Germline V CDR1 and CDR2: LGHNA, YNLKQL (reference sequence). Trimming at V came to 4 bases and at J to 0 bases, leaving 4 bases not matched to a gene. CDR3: CASSLGQPNQDTQYF. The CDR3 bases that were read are TGTGCCAGCAGCCTGGGACAGCCAAACCAAGAC.

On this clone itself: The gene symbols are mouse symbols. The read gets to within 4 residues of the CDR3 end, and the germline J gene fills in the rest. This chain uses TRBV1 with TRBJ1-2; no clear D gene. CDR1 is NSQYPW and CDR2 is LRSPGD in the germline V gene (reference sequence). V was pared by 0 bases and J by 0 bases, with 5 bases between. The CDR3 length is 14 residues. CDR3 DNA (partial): TGCACCTGCAGTGCAGAACAAGCAAACTCC. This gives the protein CTCSAEQANS. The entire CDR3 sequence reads CTCSAEQANSDYTF.

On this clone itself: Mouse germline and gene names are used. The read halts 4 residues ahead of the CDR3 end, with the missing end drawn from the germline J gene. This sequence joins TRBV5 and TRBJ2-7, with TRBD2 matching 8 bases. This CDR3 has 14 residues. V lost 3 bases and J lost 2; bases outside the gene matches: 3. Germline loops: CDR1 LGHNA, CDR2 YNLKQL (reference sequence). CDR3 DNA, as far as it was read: TGTGCCAGCAGCCACCGGGACTGGCCCTAT. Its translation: CASSHRDWPY. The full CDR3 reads CASSHRDWPYEQYF.

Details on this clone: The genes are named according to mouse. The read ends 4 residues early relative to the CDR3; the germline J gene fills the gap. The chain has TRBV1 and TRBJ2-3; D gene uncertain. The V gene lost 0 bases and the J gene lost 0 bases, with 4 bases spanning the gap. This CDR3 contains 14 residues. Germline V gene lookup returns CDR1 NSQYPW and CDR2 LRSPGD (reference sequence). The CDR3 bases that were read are TGCACCTGCAGTGCAGAGTGGAGTGCAGAA. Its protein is CTCSAEWSAE. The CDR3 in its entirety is CTCSAEWSAETLYF.

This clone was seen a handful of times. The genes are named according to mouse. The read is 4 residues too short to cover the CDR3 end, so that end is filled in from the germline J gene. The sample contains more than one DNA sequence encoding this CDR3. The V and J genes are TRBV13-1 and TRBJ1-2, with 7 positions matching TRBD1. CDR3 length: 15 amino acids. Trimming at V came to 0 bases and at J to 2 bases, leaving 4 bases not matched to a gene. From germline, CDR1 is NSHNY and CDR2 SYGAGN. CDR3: CASSDGGGGNSDYTF. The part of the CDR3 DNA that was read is TGTGCCAGCAGTGATGGAGGGGGCGGGAACTCC.

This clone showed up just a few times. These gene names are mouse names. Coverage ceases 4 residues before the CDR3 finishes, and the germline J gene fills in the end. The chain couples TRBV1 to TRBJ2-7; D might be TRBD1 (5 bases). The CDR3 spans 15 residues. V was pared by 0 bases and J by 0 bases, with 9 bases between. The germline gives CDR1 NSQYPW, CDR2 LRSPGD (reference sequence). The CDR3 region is CTCSADRTFSYEQYF. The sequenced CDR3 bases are TGCACCTGCAGTGCAGATCGGACATTCTCCTAT.

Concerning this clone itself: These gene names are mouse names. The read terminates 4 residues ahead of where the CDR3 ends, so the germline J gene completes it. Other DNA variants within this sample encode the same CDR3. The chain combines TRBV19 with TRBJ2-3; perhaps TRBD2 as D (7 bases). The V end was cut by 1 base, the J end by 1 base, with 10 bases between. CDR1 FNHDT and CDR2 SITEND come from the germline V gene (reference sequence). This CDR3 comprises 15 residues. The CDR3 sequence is CASSIRGGRAETLYF. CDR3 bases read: TGTGCCAGCAGTATAAGGGGGGGTCGTGCAGAA. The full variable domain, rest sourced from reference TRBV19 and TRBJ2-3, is GGIITQTPKFLIGQEGQKLTLKCQQNFNHDTMYWYRQDSGKGLRLIYYSITENDLQKGDLSEGYDASREKKSSFSLTVTSAQKNEMAVFLCASSIRGGRAETLYFGSGTRLTVL.

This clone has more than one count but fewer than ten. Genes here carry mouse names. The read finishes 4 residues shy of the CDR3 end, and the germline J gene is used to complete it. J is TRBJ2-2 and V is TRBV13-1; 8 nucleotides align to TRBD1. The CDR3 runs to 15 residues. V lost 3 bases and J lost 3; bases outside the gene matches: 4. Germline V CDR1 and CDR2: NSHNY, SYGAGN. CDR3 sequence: CASSGGQDHTGQLYF. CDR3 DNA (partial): TGTGCCAGCAGTGGGGGACAGGACCACACCGGG.

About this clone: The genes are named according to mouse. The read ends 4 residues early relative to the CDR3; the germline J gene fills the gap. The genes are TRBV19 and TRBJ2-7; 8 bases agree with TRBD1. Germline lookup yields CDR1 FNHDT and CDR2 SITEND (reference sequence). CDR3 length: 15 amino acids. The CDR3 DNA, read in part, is TGTGCCAGCAGTATAGGGCCAGGGGGCAAGTAT. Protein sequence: CASSIGPGGKY. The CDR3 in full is CASSIGPGGKYEQYF.

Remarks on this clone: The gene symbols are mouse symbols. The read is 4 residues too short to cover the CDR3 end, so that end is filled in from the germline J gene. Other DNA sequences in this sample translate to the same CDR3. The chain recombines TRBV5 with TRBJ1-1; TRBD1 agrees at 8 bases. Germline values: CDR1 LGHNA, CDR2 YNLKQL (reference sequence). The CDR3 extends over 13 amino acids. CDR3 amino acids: CASSHPGQGEVFF. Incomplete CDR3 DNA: TGTGCCAGCAGCCATCCCGGACAGGGA.

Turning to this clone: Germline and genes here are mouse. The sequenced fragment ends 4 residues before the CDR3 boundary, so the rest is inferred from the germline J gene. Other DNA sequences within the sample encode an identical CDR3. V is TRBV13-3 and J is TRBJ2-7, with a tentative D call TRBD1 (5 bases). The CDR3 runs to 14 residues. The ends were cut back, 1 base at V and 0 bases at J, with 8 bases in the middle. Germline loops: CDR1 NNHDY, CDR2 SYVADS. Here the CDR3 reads CASSDRDSSYEQYF. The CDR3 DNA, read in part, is TGTGCCAGCAGTGATCGTGACAGCTCCTAT.

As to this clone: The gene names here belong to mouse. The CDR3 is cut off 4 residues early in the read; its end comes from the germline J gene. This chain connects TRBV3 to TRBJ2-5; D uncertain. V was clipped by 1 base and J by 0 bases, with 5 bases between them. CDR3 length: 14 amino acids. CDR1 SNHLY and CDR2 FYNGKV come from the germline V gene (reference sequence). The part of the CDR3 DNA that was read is TGTGCCAGCAGCTTAGAGGTTAACCAAGAC. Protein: CASSLEVNQD. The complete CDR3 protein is CASSLEVNQDTQYF.

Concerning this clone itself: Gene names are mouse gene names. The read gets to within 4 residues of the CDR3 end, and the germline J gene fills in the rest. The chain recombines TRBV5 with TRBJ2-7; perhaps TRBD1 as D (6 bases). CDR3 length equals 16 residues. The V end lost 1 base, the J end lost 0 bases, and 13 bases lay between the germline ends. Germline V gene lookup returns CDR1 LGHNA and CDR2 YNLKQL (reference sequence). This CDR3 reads CASSQAPGQSSYEQYF. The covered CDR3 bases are TGTGCCAGCAGCCAAGCTCCGGGACAAAGCTCCTAT.

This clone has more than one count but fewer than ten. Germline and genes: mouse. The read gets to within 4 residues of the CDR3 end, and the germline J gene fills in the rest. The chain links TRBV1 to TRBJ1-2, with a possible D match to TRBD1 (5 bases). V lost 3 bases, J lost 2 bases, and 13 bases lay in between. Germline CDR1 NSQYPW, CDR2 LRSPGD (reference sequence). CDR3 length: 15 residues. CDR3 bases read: TGCACCTGCAGTGCCCAAAGGGGAGCGAACTCC. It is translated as CTCSAQRGANS. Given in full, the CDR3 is CTCSAQRGANSDYTF.

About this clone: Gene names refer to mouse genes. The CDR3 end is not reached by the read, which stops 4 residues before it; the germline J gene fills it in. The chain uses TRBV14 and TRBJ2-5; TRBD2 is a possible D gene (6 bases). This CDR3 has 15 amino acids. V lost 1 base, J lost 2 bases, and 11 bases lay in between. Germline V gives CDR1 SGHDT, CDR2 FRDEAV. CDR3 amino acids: CASSFGGKGQDTQYF. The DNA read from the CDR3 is TGTGCCAGCAGTTTCGGGGGGAAGGGCCAAGAC.

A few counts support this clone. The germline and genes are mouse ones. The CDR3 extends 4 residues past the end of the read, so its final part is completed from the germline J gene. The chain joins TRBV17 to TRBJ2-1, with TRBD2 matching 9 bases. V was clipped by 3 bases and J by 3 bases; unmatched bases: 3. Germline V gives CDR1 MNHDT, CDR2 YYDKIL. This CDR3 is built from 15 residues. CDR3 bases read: TGTGCTAGCAGTAGGCTGGGGGGGAGCTATGCT. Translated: CASSRLGGSYA. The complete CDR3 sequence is CASSRLGGSYAEQFF. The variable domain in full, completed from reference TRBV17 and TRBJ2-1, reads DTTVKQNPRYKLARVGKPVNLICSQTMNHDTMYWYQKKPNQAPKLLLFYYDKILNREADTFEKFQSSRPNNSFCSLYIGSAGLEYSAMYLCASSRLGGSYAEQFFGPGTRLTVL.

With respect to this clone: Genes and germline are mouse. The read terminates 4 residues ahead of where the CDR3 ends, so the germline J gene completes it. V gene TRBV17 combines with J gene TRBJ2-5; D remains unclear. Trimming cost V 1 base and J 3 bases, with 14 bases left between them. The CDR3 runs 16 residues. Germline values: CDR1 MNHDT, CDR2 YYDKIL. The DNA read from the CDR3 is TGTGCTAGCAGTAGAGGGTCCCTGGTCGGACAAGAC. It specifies CASSRGSLVGQD. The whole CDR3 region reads CASSRGSLVGQDTQYF.

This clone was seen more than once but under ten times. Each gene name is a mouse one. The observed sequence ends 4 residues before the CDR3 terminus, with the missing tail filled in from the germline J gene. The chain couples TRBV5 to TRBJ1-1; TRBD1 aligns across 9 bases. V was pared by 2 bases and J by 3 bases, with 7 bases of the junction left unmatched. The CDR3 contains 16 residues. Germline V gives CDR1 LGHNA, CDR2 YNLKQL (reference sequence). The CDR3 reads CASSQTGGAGYTEVFF. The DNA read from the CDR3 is TGTGCCAGCAGCCAAACAGGGGGCGCAGGTTACACA.

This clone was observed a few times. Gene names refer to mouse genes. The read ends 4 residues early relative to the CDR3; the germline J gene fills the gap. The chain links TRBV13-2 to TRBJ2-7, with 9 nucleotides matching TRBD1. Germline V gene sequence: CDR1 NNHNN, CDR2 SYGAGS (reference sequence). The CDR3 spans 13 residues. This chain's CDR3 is CASGVTGGHEQYF. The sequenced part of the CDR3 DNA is TGTGCCAGCGGTGTTACAGGGGGCCAT.

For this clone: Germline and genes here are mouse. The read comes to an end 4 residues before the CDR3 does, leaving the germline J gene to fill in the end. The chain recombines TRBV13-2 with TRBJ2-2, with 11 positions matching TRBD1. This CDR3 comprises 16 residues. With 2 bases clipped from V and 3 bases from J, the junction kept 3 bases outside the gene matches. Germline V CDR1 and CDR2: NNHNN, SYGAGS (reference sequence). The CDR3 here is CASGEPGQGDTGQLYF. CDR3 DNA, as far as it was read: TGTGCCAGCGGTGAGCCGGGACAGGGGGACACCGGG.

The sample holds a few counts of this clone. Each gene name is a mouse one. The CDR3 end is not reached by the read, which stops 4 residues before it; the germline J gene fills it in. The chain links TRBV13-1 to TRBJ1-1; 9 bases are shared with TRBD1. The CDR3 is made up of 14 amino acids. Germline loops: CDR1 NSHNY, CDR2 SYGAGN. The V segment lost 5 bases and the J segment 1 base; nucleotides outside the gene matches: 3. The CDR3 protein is CASSGTGLNTEVFF. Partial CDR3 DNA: TGTGCCAGCAGCGGGACAGGGCTAAACACA.

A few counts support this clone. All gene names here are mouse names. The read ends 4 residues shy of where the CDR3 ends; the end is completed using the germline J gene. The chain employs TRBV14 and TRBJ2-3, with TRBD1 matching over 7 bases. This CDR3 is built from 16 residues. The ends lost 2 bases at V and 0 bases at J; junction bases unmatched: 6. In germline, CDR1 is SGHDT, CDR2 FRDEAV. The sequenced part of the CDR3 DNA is TGTGCCAGCAGTTTGGGGGACAGTTCTAGTGCAGAA. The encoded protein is CASSLGDSSSAE. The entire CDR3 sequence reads CASSLGDSSSAETLYF.

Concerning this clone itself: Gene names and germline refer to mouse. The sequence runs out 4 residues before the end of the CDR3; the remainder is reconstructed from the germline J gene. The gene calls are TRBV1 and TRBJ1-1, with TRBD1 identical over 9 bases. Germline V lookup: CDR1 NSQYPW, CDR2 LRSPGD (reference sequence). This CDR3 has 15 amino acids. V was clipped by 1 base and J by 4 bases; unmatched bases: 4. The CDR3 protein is CTCSAGGQGGTEVFF. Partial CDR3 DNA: TGCACCTGCAGTGCAGGGGGACAGGGAGGCACA.

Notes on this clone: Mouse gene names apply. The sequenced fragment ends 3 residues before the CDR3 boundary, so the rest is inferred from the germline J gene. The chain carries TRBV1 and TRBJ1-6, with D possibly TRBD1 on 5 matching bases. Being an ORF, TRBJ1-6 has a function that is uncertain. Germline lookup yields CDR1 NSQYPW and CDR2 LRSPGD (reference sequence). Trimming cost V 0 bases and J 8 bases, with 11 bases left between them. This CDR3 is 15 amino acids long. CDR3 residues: CTCSADSGRDSPLYF. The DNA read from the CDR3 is TGCACCTGCAGTGCAGATTCAGGGAGGGATTCGCCC.